The 3 T cell receptor beta chains given below trace back to one sample, sequenced in a study of cytomegalovirus exposure and HLA in healthy donors. PCR was performed using 60 Vbeta and 13 Jbeta primers. Sequencing was performed with immunoSEQ multiplex PCR; in TCRdb, only in-frame clones are kept and a portion is missing. Of 45,000 to 65,000 clones in the sample, around 67% were seen once. Sequences were obtained from PBMCs. The receptors originated from a woman aged 45-60 years in good health and CMV-seropositive.

The gene calls are TRBV15 and TRBJ1-2, with D possibly being TRBD1 (6 bases). CDR3 length: 15 residues. V lost 6 bases, J lost 3 bases, and 17 bases lay in between. Germline CDR1 LNHNV, CDR2 YYDKDF (reference sequence). CDR3 nucleotides: TGTGCCACCAGTTTGGGCGGCAGGGGTCACTATGGCTACACCTTC. It codes for CATSLGGRGHYGYTF. The variable domain in full, with the rest retrieved from reference TRBV15 and TRBJ1-2, is DAMVIQNPRYQVTQFGKPVTLSCSQTLNHNVMYWYQQKSSQAPKLLFHYYDKDFNNEADTPDNFQSRRPNTSFCFLDIRSPGLGDTAMYLCATSLGGRGHYGYTFGSGTRLTVV.

V and J are TRBV10-3 and TRBJ2-7; D is ambiguous. This CDR3 contains 12 residues. The germline gives CDR1 ENHRY, CDR2 SYGVKD. The V end lost 5 bases, the J end lost 4 bases, and 9 bases lay between the germline ends. The CDR3 protein is CAISPNSYEQYF. The CDR3 nucleotides are TGTGCCATCAGTCCCAACTCTTACGAGCAGTACTTC.

J is TRBJ2-3 and V is TRBV2; a possible D gene is TRBD2 (5 bases). CDR1 is SNHLY, CDR2 FYNNEI, per germline. The CDR3 covers 13 residues. V was trimmed by 8 bases and J by 2 bases, leaving 11 bases between them. Written as DNA, the CDR3 is TGTGCCAGCTCCCGGGAAGACACAGATACGCAGTATTTT. This encodes CASSREDTDTQYF. Combining the CDR3 with reference TRBV2 and TRBJ2-3 gives the whole variable domain EPEVTQTPSHQVTQMGQEVILRCVPISNHLYFYWYRQILGQKVEFLVSFYNNEISEKSEIFDDQFSVERPDGSNFTLKIRSTKLEDSAMYFCASSREDTDTQYFGPGTRLTVL.